The rows below give T cell receptor beta chains drawn from one sample of a study of blood T cell repertoires in COVID-19. Sequencing was performed with immunoSEQ multiplex PCR; in TCRdb, only in-frame clones are kept and a portion is missing. This table has about 190,000 clones, around 77% appearing once. Material for sequencing was peripheral blood. The origin of the receptors is a man in his 60s with active or convalescent COVID-19. Both conserved end residues are part of each CDR3. A row's size may be missing; if present it is once, few, many or a size class.

V	size	CDR3
TRBV19	NA	CASSLAGSTDTQYF
TRBV4-2	NA	CASSHSPGLAEVDTQYF
TRBV9	once	CASSVGTFTYEQYF
TRBV20-1	NA	CSASTLAGVPYNEQFF
TRBV7-8	NA	CASSLDGRLDTQYF
TRBV7-9	NA	CASSLRQGTASEQYF
TRBV19	NA	CASSSIQGSEAFF
TRBV28	NA	CASTGTNLRPQHF
TRBV14	once	CASSQGVFTSGRIHEQYF
TRBV7-2	NA	CASSQRTGPYEQYF
TRBV14	NA	CASSQARGLYEQYF
TRBV4-1	NA	CASSPTGGATNEKLFF
TRBV7-9	NA	CASSDRGNEKLFF
TRBV6-5	NA	CASSYVGGGQETQYF
TRBV25-1	many	CASSEGTATYYGYTF
TRBV15	NA	CATSRVTSGRGGDTQYF
TRBV9	NA	CASSVAPGASGSYEQYF
TRBV5-1	NA	CASNAGLGSVTGELFF
TRBV29-1	NA	CSVEAIQGANEQYF
TRBV18	NA	CASSPRVSAQAYEQYF
TRBV12-5	NA	CASGPQGEEETQYF
TRBV10-3	NA	CAISGVGGGEKLFF
TRBV4-3	NA	CASSQDQGGRINEQFF
TRBV13	NA	CASSSGLAGQYEQYF
TRBV28	once	CASSLAGAETQYF
TRBV20-1	NA	CSAGQGYEQYF
TRBV6-1	NA	CASSDGQGNQPQHF
TRBV3-1/TRBV3-2	NA	CASSHLDRVSYNEQFF
TRBV4-3	NA	CASSQGPKAGGTDTQYF
TRBV7-7	few	CASSPLTGGGTDTQYF
TRBV18	once	CASSPPESSQGGQPQHF